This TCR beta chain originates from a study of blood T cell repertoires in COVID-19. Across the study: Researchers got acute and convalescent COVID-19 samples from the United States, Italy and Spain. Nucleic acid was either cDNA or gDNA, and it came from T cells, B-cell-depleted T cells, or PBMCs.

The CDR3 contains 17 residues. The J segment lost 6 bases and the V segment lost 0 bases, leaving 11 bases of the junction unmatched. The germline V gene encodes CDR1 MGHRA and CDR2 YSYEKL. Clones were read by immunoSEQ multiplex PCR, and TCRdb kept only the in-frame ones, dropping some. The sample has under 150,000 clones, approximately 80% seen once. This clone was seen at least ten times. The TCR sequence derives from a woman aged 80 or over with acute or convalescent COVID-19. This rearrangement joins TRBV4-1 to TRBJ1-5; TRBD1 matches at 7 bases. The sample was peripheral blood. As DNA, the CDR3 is TGCGCCAGCAGCCAAGATCTTAGGGACAGCATTTTTCAGCCCCAGCATTTT. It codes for CASSQDLRDSIFQPQHF.